Below, 26 T cell receptor beta chains from the same sample are listed, as sequenced in a study of regulatory T cells in long-lasting Graves disease. Time point defined: persistent/refractory GD, antithyroid drugs over 5 years with positive TRAb. Making the TCR library involved RNA that had been extracted from PBMCs. Through Arm-PCR of CDR3 regions and iRepertoire HTBI primers, TCR beta libraries were built. TCRdb passed the multiplex PCR reads through MiXCR, listing each CDR3 protein once. The sample shows 350,000 to 500,000 distinct CDR3 sequences, roughly 23% of them seen only once. The sample in question was peripheral blood mononuclear cells (PBMCs), obtained when the disease was refractory, from a patient treated with antithyroid drugs. The receptors stem from a female donor with Graves disease.

The table lists this clonotype with a few counts. V and J are TRBV20-1 and TRBJ1-2, with 7 bases fitting TRBD1. Germline values: CDR1 DFQATT, CDR2 SNEGSKA (reference sequence). J was trimmed by 8 bases and V by 1 base; bases with no gene match: 10. CDR3 length equals 14 residues. The CDR3 nucleotides read TGCAGTGCTAGAGGAGACAGGGAACTCGGCGGCTACACCTTC. It yields the protein CSARGDRELGGYTF.

The table lists this clonotype with many counts. The chain links TRBV28 to TRBJ2-7; tentative D call: TRBD2 (5 bases). The CDR3 is 13 residues long. V was trimmed by 2 bases and J by 2 bases, leaving 7 bases between them. Germline V CDR1 and CDR2: MDHEN, SYDVKM. In DNA, the CDR3 is TGTGCCAGCAGTTTACGGCGGGCCTACGAGCAGTACTTC. It yields the protein CASSLRRAYEQYF.

As regards this clonotype: A clone one base away is much larger, so this may be a read error. The gene calls are TRBV6-5 and TRBJ1-1; D gene ambiguous. From germline, CDR1 is MNHEY and CDR2 SVGAGI. This CDR3 contains 15 residues. CDR3 bases: TGTGCCAGCAGTTACTCGAGTAGGGCCAACACTGAAGCTCTCTTT. Residues: CASSYSSRANTEALF.

J is TRBJ1-2 and V is TRBV5-1; no clear D. V lost 5 bases and J lost 3, with 14 bases in between. Germline CDR1 and CDR2: SGHRS and YFSETQ. The CDR3 totals 14 residues. The CDR3 nucleotides are TGCGCCAGCAGTCCTTCATACGGGGACTATGGCTACACCTTC. Its protein product is CASSPSYGDYGYTF.

This clonotype was picked up a small number of times. This sequence joins TRBV3-1 and TRBJ2-6; 7 nucleotides match TRBD2. This CDR3 is 18 amino acids long. V dropped 5 bases and J dropped 0; count of bases not matched to a gene: 10. The germline CDR1 and CDR2 sequences are LGHDT and YNNKEL (reference sequence). The CDR3 loop reads CASSKAGLTISGANVLTF. The CDR3 bases are TGTGCCAGCAGCAAAGCGGGACTTACCATCTCTGGGGCCAACGTCCTGACTTTC. The full variable domain, rest sourced from reference TRBV3-1 and TRBJ2-6, is DTAVSQTPKYLVTQMGNDKSIKCEQNLGHDTMYWYKQDSKKFLKIMFSYNNKELIINETVPNRFSPKSPDKAHLNLHINSLELGDSAVYFCASSKAGLTISGANVLTFGAGSRLTVL.

The gene calls are TRBV20-1 and TRBJ2-7, with D perhaps matching TRBD2 (6 bases). This CDR3 is 15 amino acids long. Germline V gives CDR1 DFQATT, CDR2 SNEGSKA (reference sequence). The V and J ends lost 1 base and 5 bases respectively, with 18 bases between them. This CDR3 reads CSARVRAGTNNEQYF. The CDR3 DNA reads TGCAGTGCTAGAGTTCGCGCGGGGACGAACAACGAGCAGTACTTC.

This clonotype was counted ten times or more. The V and J genes are TRBV20-1 and TRBJ2-5, with TRBD2 identical over 8 bases. This CDR3 is 15 amino acids long. Germline assignment: CDR1 DFQATT and CDR2 SNEGSKA (reference sequence). V dropped 3 bases and J dropped 7; count of bases not matched to a gene: 13. CDR3 sequence: CSARRGEALKRTQYF. The CDR3 DNA reads TGCAGTGCTAGGCGGGGGGAGGCACTCAAGAGGACCCAGTACTTC.

CDR3 loop: CASSTGDRHYEQYF. In nucleotides, the CDR3 is TGTGCCAGCAGTACTGGGGACAGGCACTACGAGCAGTACTTC. This chain connects TRBV6-2 or TRBV6-3 to TRBJ2-7, with 8 bases that match TRBD1. Germline V CDR1 and CDR2: MNHEY, SVGEGT. The CDR3 sequence is 14 residues long. V gave up 5 bases and J gave up 3 bases; unmatched junction bases: 6.

The chain combines TRBV19 with TRBJ2-2; no firm D call. V was pared by 3 bases and J by 4 bases, with 18 bases between. Germline CDR1 LNHDA, CDR2 SQIVND (reference sequence). This CDR3 contains 17 residues. The CDR3 DNA reads TGTGCCAGTAGTATTCCGGCACTCGTGCTGGGCACCGGGGAGCTGTTTTTT. Amino acids: CASSIPALVLGTGELFF.

This clonotype was recorded at least ten times. The chain recombines TRBV27 with TRBJ2-7; 11 nucleotides match TRBD2. The CDR3 extends over 19 amino acids. V lost 6 bases, J lost 5 bases, and 21 bases stayed unmatched. The germline gives CDR1 MNHEY, CDR2 SMNVEV (reference sequence). The CDR3 is CASSRTSGGWPPYSDEQYF. The CDR3 bases are TGTGCCAGCAGCCGTACTAGCGGGGGATGGCCTCCGTACAGTGACGAGCAGTACTTC.

This clonotype appeared a few times. The chain has TRBV20-1 and TRBJ1-3, with D unresolved. Germline CDR1 and CDR2: DFQATT and SNEGSKA (reference sequence). V lost 5 bases to trimming and J lost 0 bases, with 5 bases between them. The CDR3 is 12 amino acids. CDR3 bases: TGCAGTGCTCCAACCTCTGGAAACACCATATATTTT. This encodes CSAPTSGNTIYF.

V usage is TRBV6-1 and J usage is TRBJ1-3; 8 bases are a match to TRBD1. CDR1 MNHNS and CDR2 SASEGT come from the germline V gene. V trimming: 6 bases; J trimming: 0 bases; junction bases outside the gene matches: 4. The CDR3 totals 15 residues. CDR3 protein: CASSRGQASGNTIYF. In DNA form, the CDR3 reads TGTGCCAGCAGCCGGGGACAGGCCTCTGGAAACACCATATATTTT.

This clonotype has a count of ten or more. The J gene is TRBJ2-7, the V gene TRBV10-3; 14 bases match TRBD2. The CDR3 totals 16 residues. V shed 11 bases, J shed 1 base, and the junction held 10 bases outside the gene matches. CDR1 and CDR2 from the germline V gene are ENHRY and SYGVKD. CDR3 sequence reads: CASGTGTSGSSYEQYF. The DNA of the CDR3 is TGTGCCTCGGGGACAGGGACTAGCGGGAGTTCCTACGAGCAGTACTTC.

This sequence joins TRBV10-3 and TRBJ2-7, with a tentative D call TRBD1 (6 bases). V lost 11 bases and J 3 bases, leaving 14 bases between the germline ends. The CDR3 is 12 amino acids. The germline V gene encodes CDR1 ENHRY and CDR2 SYGVKD. The CDR3 reads CAATPDSYEQYF. Written as DNA, the CDR3 is TGTGCCGCCACGCCGGACAGCTACGAGCAGTACTTC.

The sample holds a few counts of this clonotype. The chain combines TRBV5-1 with TRBJ2-7; 10 bases agree with TRBD1. Germline loops: CDR1 SGHRS, CDR2 YFSETQ. CDR3 length: 14 amino acids. J lost 7 bases, V lost 0 bases, and 4 bases had no gene match. The chain's CDR3 is CASSLGGTGEEQYF. DNA for the CDR3: TGCGCCAGCAGCTTGGGAGGGACAGGGGAAGAGCAGTACTTC.

The chain combines TRBV5-1 with TRBJ2-7, with 9 bases lining up with TRBD2. The CDR3 is 16 residues long. Germline assignment: CDR1 SGHRS and CDR2 YFSETQ. V shed 0 bases and J 5 bases; nucleotides not matched to a gene: 9. The CDR3 sequence is CASSLEGLATPDEQYF. The CDR3 DNA reads as TGCGCCAGCAGCTTGGAGGGACTAGCCACTCCGGACGAGCAGTACTTC.

This clonotype has ten or more counts. The chain links TRBV7-7 to TRBJ1-1; tentatively, D is TRBD1 (5 bases). This CDR3 spans 13 amino acids. V was pared by 1 base and J by 6 bases, with 9 bases between. Per the germline V gene, CDR1 is SSHAT and CDR2 is FNYEAQ (reference sequence). CDR3 protein: CASSLVRVPEAFF. The CDR3 DNA follows: TGTGCCAGCAGCTTAGTCAGGGTCCCTGAAGCTTTCTTT.

The table lists this clonotype with a few counts. The CDR3 sequence: CASSPLPGSGNEQFF. CDR3 bases: TGTGCCAGCAGTCCCCTACCGGGGAGCGGGAATGAGCAGTTCTTC. The chain employs TRBV12-3 or TRBV12-4 and TRBJ2-1; D might be TRBD2 (6 bases). Between the trimmed V and J ends, which lost 5 bases and 7 bases, there was a span of 18 bases. This CDR3 spans 15 amino acids.

The table lists this clonotype with many counts. The rearrangement uses TRBV2 and TRBJ2-7; 7 bases map to TRBD2. This CDR3 comprises 13 residues. V lost 6 bases, J lost 6 bases, and 8 bases stayed unmatched. CDR1 is SNHLY, CDR2 FYNNEI, per germline. CDR3 region: CASRGGSPSEQYF. The CDR3 DNA reads as TGTGCCAGCAGGGGCGGGAGCCCATCCGAGCAGTACTTC.

This clonotype was observed a handful of times. This sequence joins TRBV9 and TRBJ1-1; D is ambiguous. Germline values: CDR1 SGDLS, CDR2 YYNGEE. The V and J ends lost 0 bases and 1 base respectively, with 13 bases between them. This CDR3 region has 16 residues. The CDR3 nucleotides are TGTGCCAGCAGCGTAGGGCACAGCCCAAGGAACACTGAAGCTTTCTTT. Translating gives CASSVGHSPRNTEAFF.

This clonotype was seen a few times. The chain employs TRBV5-1 and TRBJ2-7, with 8 bases fitting TRBD1. Germline values: CDR1 SGHRS, CDR2 YFSETQ. This CDR3 is 13 amino acids long. V lost 2 bases and J lost 5; bases outside the gene matches: 3. CDR3 region: CASSFTTGDEQYF. The CDR3 DNA is TGCGCCAGCAGCTTCACGACAGGGGACGAGCAGTACTTC.

The chain joins TRBV12-3 or TRBV12-4 to TRBJ2-2; D possibly corresponds to TRBD1 (6 bases). V was clipped by 5 bases and J by 8 bases, with 12 bases between them. The CDR3 extends over 13 amino acids. CDR3 sequence (DNA): TGTGCCAGCAGTCCCCTAGGGGGAGGGGAGCTGTTTTTT. Protein product: CASSPLGGGELFF.

The chain carries TRBV3-1 and TRBJ2-1; 8 bases fit TRBD1. CDR3 length: 14 residues. J was trimmed by 9 bases and V by 5 bases; bases with no gene match: 9. The germline CDR1 and CDR2 sequences are LGHDT and YNNKEL (reference sequence). As DNA, the CDR3 is TGTGCCAGCAGCTCAGACAGGGGAGTGCGTGAGCAGTTCTTC. Translated: CASSSDRGVREQFF.

Ten or more counts support this clonotype. This sequence joins TRBV28 and TRBJ1-3; TRBD1 matches at 7 bases. V shed 3 bases and J 3 bases; nucleotides not matched to a gene: 5. The CDR3 consists of 15 residues. The germline gives CDR1 MDHEN, CDR2 SYDVKM. This CDR3 reads CASSLGGGGGNTIYF. For the CDR3, the DNA is TGTGCCAGCAGTTTGGGAGGGGGCGGTGGAAACACCATATATTTT.

The chain is built from TRBV6-2 or TRBV6-3 and TRBJ1-3; no clear D. Deletions cut 6 bases from V and 0 bases from J, with 12 bases between. This CDR3 has 15 amino acids. Germline lookup yields CDR1 MNHEY and CDR2 SVGEGT. DNA of the CDR3: TGTGCCAGCAGCCGCTCTATTAGCTCTGGAAACACCATATATTTT. Its translation: CASSRSISSGNTIYF.

In its sample, this clonotype was seen many times. The rearrangement uses TRBV20-1 and TRBJ2-7; a possible D gene is TRBD2 (5 bases). Trimming shortened V by 5 bases and J by 2 bases, and 16 bases separated the two germline ends. Germline values: CDR1 DFQATT, CDR2 SNEGSKA (reference sequence). The CDR3 totals 14 residues. CDR3 sequence (DNA): TGCAGTGCTCCGAATGGGCGGGTTCCCTACGAGCAGTACTTC. Protein sequence: CSAPNGRVPYEQYF.